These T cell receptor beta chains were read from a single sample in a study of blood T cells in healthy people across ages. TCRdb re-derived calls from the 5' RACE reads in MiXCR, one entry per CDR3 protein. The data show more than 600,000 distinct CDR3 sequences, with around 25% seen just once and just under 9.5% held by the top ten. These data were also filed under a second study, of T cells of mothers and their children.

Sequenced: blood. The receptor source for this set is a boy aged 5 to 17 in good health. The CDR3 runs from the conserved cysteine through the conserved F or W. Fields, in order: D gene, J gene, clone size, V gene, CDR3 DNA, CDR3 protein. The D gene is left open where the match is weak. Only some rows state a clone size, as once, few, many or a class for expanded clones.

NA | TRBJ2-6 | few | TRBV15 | TGTGCCACCAGCAGAGATGGACGGGGCTCTGGGGCCAACGTCCTGACTTTC | CATSRDGRGSGANVLTF
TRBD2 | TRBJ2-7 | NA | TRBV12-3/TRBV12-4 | TGTGCCAGCGGGGCTAGCGGGGGTTACGAGCAGTACTTC | CASGASGGYEQYF
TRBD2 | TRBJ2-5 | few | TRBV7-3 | TGTGCCAGCAGCTTAGGACTAGCGGGGGGGCCAGAGACCCAGTACTTC | CASSLGLAGGPETQYF
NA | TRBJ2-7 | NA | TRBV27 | TGTGCCAGCAGTTTATCGTCCCGCGGGGCGATCCCATACGAGCAGTACTTC | CASSLSSRGAIPYEQYF
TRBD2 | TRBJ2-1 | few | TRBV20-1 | TGCAGTGCTAGAGATCTAGCGGGGGAATACAATGAGCAGTTCTTC | CSARDLAGEYNEQFF
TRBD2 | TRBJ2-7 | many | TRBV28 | TGTGCCAGCAGTCTTCGGACTAGCGGGACCTACGAGCAGTACTTC | CASSLRTSGTYEQYF
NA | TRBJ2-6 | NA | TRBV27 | TGTGCCAGCAGTTCTTACCTCCTACGGGGCCTTTCTGGGGCCAACGTCCTGACTTTC | CASSSYLLRGLSGANVLTF
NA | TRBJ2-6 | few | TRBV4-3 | TGCGCCAGCAGCCAAGGGGCCTCCTCTGGGGCCAACGTCCTGACTTTC | CASSQGASSGANVLTF
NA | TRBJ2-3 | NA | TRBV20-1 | TGCAGTGCCCCCGGATCAGGAGTTCCCACAGATGCGCAGTATTTT | CSAPGSGVPTDAQYF
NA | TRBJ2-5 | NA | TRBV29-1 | TGCAGCGTTTCGGAGGGGGAGACCCAGTACTTC | CSVSEGETQYF
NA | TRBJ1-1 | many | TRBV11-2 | TGTGCCAGCAGCTCCGCCGGGCTCTACACTGAAGCTTTCTTT | CASSSAGLYTEAFF
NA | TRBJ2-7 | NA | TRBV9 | TGTGCCAGCAGCGTAGCTCCCGCGGTGACCTACGAGCAGTACTTC | CASSVAPAVTYEQYF
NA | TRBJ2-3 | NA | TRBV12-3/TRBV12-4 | TGTGCCACCTGGGCGGCTAGCGCAGATACGCAGTATTTT | CATWAASADTQYF
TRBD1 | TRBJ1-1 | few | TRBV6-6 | TGTGCCAGCAGTCTAGGACAGGGGACAACTGAAGCTTTCTTT | CASSLGQGTTEAFF
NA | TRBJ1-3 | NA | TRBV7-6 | TGTGCCAGCAGCTTATTCGGGTTGGCCTCTGGAAACACCATATATTTT | CASSLFGLASGNTIYF
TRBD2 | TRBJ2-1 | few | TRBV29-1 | TGCAGCGTTGTGGGGACTAGTATTAATGAGCAGTTCTTC | CSVVGTSINEQFF
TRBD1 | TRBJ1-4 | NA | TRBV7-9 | TGTGCCAGCAGCTCCCGGGACAGGGGGGGTGAAAAACTGTTTTTT | CASSSRDRGGEKLFF
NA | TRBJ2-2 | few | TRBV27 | TGTGCCAGCACCACGGGCAACACCGGGGAGCTGTTTTTT | CASTTGNTGELFF
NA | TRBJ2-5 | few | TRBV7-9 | TGTGCCAGCAGCCGTCGACCCGGGGGAGAGACCCAGTACTTC | CASSRRPGGETQYF
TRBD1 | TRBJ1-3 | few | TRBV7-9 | TGTGCCAGCAGCTCAGGGGGGTTAATTGGAAACACCATATATTTT | CASSSGGLIGNTIYF
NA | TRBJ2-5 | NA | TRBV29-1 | TGCAGCGTTGAGAACGGGAGTGGCGAGACCCAGTACTTC | CSVENGSGETQYF
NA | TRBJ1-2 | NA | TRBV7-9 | TGTGCCAGTGACGTCGGCGCCACCTATGGCTACACCTTC | CASDVGATYGYTF
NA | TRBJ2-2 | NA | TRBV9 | TGTGCCAGCAGCGTAGGTCGCGTGGCCACCGGGGAGCTGTTTTTT | CASSVGRVATGELFF
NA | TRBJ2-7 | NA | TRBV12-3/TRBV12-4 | TGTGCCAGCAGTTTCACACCCTACGAGCAGTACTTC | CASSFTPYEQYF
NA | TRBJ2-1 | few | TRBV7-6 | TGTGCCAGCGGGACATGGACATCCAATGAGCAGTTCTTC | CASGTWTSNEQFF
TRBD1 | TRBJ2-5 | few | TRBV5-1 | TGCGCCAGCAGCTTCGGGACAGGGGCCCAAGAGACCCAGTACTTC | CASSFGTGAQETQYF
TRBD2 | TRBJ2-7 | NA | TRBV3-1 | TGTGCCAGCAGCCAAGGCCGGCGGGAGGGATCCTACGAGCAGTACTTC | CASSQGRREGSYEQYF
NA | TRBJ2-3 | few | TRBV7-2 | TGTGCCAGCAGCCTTCGGGGCGGGGTCCAAGAGCAGTATTTT | CASSLRGGVQEQYF
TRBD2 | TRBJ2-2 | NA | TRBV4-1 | TGCGCCAGCAGTCGGAGCGGGAGGGCTGACACCGGGGAGCTGTTTTTT | CASSRSGRADTGELFF
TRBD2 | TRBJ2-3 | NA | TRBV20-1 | TGCAGTCCGACTGGCGGGAGGGTCGGAGATACGCAGTATTTT | CSPTGGRVGDTQYF
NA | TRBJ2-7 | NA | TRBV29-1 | TGCAGCGTTGAAAAGGCAGGGGAAAGCTACGAGCAGTACTTC | CSVEKAGESYEQYF
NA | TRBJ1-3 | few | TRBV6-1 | TGTGCCAGCAGCCTATTCCCGACGGGCAGGATTGGAAACACCATATATTTT | CASSLFPTGRIGNTIYF
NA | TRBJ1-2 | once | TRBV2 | TGTGCCAGCCCCCCCGGACAGAACTATGGCTACACCTTC | CASPPGQNYGYTF
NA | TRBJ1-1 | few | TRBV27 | TGTGCCAGCAGTTTTTGGGAACAGACTGAAGCTTTCTTT | CASSFWEQTEAFF
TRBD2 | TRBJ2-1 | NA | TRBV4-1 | TGCGCCAGCAGCCAAGATCCTAGCGGGAACAATGAACAGTTCTTC | CASSQDPSGNNEQFF
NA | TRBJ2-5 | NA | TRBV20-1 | TGCAGTGCCGCCACTAGGCCAACCCGGAGGGAGACCCAGTACTTC | CSAATRPTRRETQYF
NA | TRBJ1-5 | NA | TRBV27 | TGTGCCAGCACGCCGTTGGGGGGAAAAAGCAATCAGCCCCAGCATTTT | CASTPLGGKSNQPQHF
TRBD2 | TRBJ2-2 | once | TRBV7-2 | TGTGCCAGCAGCTCTGCGCGGGGGTACACCGGGGAGCTGTTTTTT | CASSSARGYTGELFF